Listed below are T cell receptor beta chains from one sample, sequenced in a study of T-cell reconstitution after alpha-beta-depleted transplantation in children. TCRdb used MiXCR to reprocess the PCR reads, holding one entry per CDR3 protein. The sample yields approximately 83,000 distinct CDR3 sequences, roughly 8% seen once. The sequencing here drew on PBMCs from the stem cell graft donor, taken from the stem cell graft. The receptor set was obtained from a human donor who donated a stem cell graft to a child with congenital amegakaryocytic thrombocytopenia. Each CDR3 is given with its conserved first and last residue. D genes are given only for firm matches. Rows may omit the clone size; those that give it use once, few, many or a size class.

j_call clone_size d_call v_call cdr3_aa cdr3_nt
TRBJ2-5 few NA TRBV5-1 CASSLWPGEAQETQYF TGCGCCAGCAGCCTCTGGCCAGGGGAGGCACAAGAGACCCAGTACTTC
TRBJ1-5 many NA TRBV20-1 CSAPTPNNQPQHF TGCAGTGCTCCTACGCCTAACAATCAGCCCCAGCATTTT
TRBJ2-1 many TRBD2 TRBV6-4 CASSVLAGLDNEQFF TGTGCCAGCAGTGTACTAGCGGGGCTGGACAATGAGCAGTTCTTC
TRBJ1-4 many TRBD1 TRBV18 CASSHYRGADEKLFF TGTGCCAGCTCACACTACAGGGGCGCGGATGAAAAACTGTTTTTT
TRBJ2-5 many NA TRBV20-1 CSASPDSQETQYF TGCAGTGCTAGTCCGGACAGCCAAGAGACCCAGTACTTC
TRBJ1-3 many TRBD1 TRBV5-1 CASSLRQGLSGNTIYF TGCGCCAGCAGCTTACGACAGGGACTCTCTGGAAACACCATATATTTT
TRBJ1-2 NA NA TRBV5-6 CASSFGRASYGYTF TGTGCCAGCAGCTTCGGTCGGGCCTCCTATGGCTACACCTTC
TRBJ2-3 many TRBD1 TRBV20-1 CSAEGRDRGPDTQYF TGCAGTGCTGAGGGTCGAGACAGGGGGCCAGATACGCAGTATTTT
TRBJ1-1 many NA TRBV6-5 CASSYSIRGNTEAFF TGTGCCAGCAGTTACTCGATCAGGGGGAACACTGAAGCTTTCTTT
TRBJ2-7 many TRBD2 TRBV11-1 CASSAGTSRGEQYF TGTGCCAGCAGCGCTGGGACTAGCCGGGGCGAGCAGTACTTC
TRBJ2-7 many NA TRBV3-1 CASSQVPAYEQYF TGTGCCAGCAGCCAAGTCCCAGCCTACGAGCAGTACTTC
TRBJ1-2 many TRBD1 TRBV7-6 CASSDRDRDVYGYTF TGTGCCAGCAGCGACCGGGACAGAGATGTCTATGGCTACACCTTC
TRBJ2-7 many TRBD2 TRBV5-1 CASSRTSGAINEQYF TGCGCCAGCAGCAGGACTAGCGGGGCAATCAACGAGCAGTACTTC
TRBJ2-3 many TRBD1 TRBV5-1 CASSLLQGSTDTQYF TGCGCCAGCAGCTTGCTACAGGGGTCCACAGATACGCAGTATTTT
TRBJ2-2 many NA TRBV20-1 CSAGGQWTGELFF TGCAGTGCGGGGGGACAGTGGACCGGGGAGCTGTTTTTT
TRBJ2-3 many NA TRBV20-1 CSARRDLGSDGTDTQYF TGCAGTGCTCGGAGGGACCTCGGTTCGGACGGCACAGATACGCAGTATTTT
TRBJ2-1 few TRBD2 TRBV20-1 CSARDPIGTSGYNEQFF TGCAGTGCTAGAGATCCCATTGGGACTAGCGGGTACAATGAGCAGTTCTTC
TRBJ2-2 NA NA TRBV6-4 CASSDGTNTGELFF TGTGCCAGCAGTGACGGGACGAACACCGGGGAGCTGTTTTTT
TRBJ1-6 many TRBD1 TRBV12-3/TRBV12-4 CASSSPSTGGTRSSYNSPLHF TGTGCCAGCAGTTCGCCCTCGACAGGGGGCACGCGGAGCTCCTATAATTCACCCCTCCACTTT
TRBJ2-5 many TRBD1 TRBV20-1 CSALKRGQETQYF TGCAGTGCCCTAAAGAGGGGGCAGGAGACCCAGTACTTC
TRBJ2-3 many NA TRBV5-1 CASSSSRWGTDTQYF TGCGCCAGCAGCAGTAGCAGGTGGGGCACAGATACGCAGTATTTT
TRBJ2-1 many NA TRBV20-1 CSASVPLSSYNEQFF TGCAGTGCATCCGTACCGCTGAGCTCCTACAATGAGCAGTTCTTC
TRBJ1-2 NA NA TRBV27 CASSSGAKRAYGYTF TGTGCCAGCAGTTCGGGGGCTAAGCGGGCCTATGGCTACACCTTC
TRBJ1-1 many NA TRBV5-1 CASSPGQGNTEAFF TGCGCCAGCAGCCCCGGGCAGGGGAACACTGAAGCTTTCTTT
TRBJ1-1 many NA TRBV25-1 CASSDAGRTEAFF TGTGCCAGCAGTGATGCAGGGCGGACTGAAGCTTTCTTT
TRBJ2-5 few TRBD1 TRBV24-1 CATSDTGVEETQYF TGTGCCACCAGTGATACAGGGGTTGAGGAGACCCAGTACTTC
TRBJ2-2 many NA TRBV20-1 CSAGSRTGELFF TGCAGTGCTGGAAGTCGCACCGGGGAGCTGTTTTTT
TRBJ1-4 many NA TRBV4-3 CASSQDLTGLTNEKLFF TGCGCCAGCAGCCAAGACCTGACGGGACTAACTAATGAAAAACTGTTTTTT
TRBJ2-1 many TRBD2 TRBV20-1 CSARELAGTYSYNEQFF TGCAGTGCTAGAGAACTAGCGGGAACCTACTCCTACAATGAGCAGTTCTTC
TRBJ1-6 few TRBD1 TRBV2 CASSASGQNRSPLHF TGTGCCAGCAGTGCCTCGGGACAGAATCGATCACCCCTCCACTTT
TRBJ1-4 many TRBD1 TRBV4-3 CASSQGQGAFGNEKLFF TGCGCCAGCAGCCAAGGACAGGGGGCTTTTGGTAATGAAAAACTGTTTTTT